This T cell receptor beta chain was found in a study of blood T cell repertoires in COVID-19. Whole-study context: Collection of acute and convalescent COVID-19 samples took place in the United States, Italy and Spain. In each case, the material was cDNA or gDNA derived from T cells, B-cell-depleted T cells, or PBMCs.

Study processing details: Reference gene primer amplification gave nucleated cell count estimates. Sequenced by immunoSEQ multiplex PCR; TCRdb stores in-frame clones only, minus some. That table supplies the V and J calls and clone size; D and trimming were determined from the DNA. The sample contains about 49,000 clones, about 87% of which appear only once. The germline V gene has CDR1 KGHSH and CDR2 LQKENI. V was trimmed by 0 bases and J by 3 bases, leaving 8 bases between them. This CDR3 contains 14 residues. The sample taken for sequencing was peripheral blood. This clonotype was sampled from a man at least 80 years old with acute or convalescent COVID-19. V usage is TRBV18 and J usage is TRBJ2-5; weak D call: TRBD1 (5 bases). The CDR3 region is CASSPPGQEETQYF. CDR3 bases: TGTGCCAGCTCACCACCGGGGCAGGAAGAGACCCAGTACTTC. Looking up the rest from reference TRBV18 and TRBJ2-5 gives the full variable domain: NAGVMQNPRHLVRRRGQEARLRCSPMKGHSHVYWYRQLPEEGLKFMVYLQKENIIDESGMPKERFSAEFPKEGPSILRIQQVVRGDSAAYFCASSPPGQEETQYFGPGTRLLVL.